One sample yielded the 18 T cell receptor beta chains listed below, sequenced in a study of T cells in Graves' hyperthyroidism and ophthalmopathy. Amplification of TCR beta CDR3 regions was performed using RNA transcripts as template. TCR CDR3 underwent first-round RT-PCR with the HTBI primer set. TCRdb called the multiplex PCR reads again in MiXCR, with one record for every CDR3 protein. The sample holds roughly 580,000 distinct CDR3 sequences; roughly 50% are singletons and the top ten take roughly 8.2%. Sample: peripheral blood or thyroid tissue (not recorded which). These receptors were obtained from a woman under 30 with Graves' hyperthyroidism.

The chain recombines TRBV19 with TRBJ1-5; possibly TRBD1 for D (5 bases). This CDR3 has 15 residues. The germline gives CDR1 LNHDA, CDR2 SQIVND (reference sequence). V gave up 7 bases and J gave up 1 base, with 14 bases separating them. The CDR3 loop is CASKKGNRSNQPQHF. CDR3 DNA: TGTGCCAGTAAAAAGGGGAACAGGAGCAATCAGCCCCAGCATTTT.

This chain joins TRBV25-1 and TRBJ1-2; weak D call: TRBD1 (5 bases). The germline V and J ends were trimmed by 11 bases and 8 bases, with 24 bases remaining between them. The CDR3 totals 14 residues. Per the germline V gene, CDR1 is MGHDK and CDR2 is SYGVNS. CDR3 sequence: CAWSVTGLGLGYTF. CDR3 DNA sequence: TGTGCCTGGAGTGTAACAGGACTGGGGTTGGGCTACACCTTC.

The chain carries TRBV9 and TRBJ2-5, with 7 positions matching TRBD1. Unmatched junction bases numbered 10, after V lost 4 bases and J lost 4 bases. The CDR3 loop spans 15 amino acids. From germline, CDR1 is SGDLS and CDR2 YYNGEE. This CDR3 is CASSQGGRSPETQYF. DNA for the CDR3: TGTGCCAGCAGCCAAGGGGGCCGATCTCCAGAGACCCAGTACTTC. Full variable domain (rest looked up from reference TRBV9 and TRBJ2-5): DSGVTQTPKHLITATGQRVTLRCSPRSGDLSVYWYQQSLDQGLQFLIQYYNGEERAKGNILERFSAQQFPDLHSELNLSSLELGDSALYFCASSQGGRSPETQYFGPGTRLLVL.

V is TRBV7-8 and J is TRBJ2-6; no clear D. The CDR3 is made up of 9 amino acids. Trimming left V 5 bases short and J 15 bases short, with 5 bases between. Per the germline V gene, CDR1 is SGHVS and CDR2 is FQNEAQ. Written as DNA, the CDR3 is TGTGCCAGCAGCGGAGACCTGACTTTC. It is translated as CASSGDLTF.

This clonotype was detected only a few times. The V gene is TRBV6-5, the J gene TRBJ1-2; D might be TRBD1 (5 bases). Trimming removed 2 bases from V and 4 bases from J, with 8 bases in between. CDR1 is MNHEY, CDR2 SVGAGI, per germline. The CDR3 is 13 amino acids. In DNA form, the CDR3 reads TGTGCCAGCAGTTACGGGGCAGGCTATGGCTACACCTTC. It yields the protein CASSYGAGYGYTF.

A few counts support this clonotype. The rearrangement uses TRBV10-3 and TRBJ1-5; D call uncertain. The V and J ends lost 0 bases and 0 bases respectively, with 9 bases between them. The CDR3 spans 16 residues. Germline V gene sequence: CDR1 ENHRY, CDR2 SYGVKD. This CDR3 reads CAISESNVYSNQPQHF. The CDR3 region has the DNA TGTGCCATCAGTGAGTCTAACGTATATAGCAATCAGCCCCAGCATTTT.

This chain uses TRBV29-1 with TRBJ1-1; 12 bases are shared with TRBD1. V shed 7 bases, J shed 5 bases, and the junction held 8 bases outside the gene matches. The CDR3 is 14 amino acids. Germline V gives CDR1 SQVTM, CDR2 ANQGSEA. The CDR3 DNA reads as TGCAGCGGGGGGTCGGGACAGGGGGCGACTGAAGCTTTCTTT. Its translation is CSGGSGQGATEAFF.

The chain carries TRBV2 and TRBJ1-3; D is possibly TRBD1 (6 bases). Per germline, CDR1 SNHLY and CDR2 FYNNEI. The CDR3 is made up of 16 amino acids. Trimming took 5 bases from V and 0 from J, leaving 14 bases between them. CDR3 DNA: TGTGCCAGCAGTCCCGGGACAACAATCTCTGGAAACACCATATATTTT. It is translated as CASSPGTTISGNTIYF.

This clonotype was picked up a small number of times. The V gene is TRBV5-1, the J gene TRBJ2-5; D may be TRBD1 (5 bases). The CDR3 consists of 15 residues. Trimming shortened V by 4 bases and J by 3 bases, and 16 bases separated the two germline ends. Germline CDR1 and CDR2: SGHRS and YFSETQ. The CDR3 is CASSGLRGQEETQYF. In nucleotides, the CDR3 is TGCGCCAGCAGCGGCCTAAGGGGCCAGGAAGAGACCCAGTACTTC.

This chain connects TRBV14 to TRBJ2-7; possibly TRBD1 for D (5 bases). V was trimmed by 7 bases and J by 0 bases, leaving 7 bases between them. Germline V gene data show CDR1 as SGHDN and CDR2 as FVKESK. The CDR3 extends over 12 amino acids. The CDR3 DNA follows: TGTGCCAGCAAAGGACACTCCTACGAGCAGTACTTC. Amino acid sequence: CASKGHSYEQYF.

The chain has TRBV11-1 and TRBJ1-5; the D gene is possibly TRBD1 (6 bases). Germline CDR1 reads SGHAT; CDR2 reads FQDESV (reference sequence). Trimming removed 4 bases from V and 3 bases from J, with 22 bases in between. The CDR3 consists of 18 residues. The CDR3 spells CASSSVGMFRTDNQPQHF. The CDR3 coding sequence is TGTGCCAGCAGCTCCGTTGGAATGTTTAGGACAGACAATCAGCCCCAGCATTTT.

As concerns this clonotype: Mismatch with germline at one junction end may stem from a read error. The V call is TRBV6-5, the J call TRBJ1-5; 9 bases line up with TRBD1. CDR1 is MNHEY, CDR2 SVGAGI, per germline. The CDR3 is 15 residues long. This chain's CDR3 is CAISYSGQGNQPQHF. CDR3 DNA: TGTGCCATCAGTTACTCGGGACAGGGAAATCAGCCCCAGCATTTT.

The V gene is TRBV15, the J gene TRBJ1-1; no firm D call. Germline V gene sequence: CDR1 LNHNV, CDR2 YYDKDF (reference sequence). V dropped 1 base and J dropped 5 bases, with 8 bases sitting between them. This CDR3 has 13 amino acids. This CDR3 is CATSRGAQTEAFF. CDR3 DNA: TGTGCCACCAGCAGAGGGGCGCAGACTGAAGCTTTCTTT.

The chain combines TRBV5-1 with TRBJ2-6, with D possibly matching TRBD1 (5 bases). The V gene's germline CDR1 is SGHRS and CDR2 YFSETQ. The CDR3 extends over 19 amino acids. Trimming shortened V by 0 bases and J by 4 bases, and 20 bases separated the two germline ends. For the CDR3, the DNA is TGCGCCAGCAGCTTGGGGGTCTGGCAGGGAAGGGTCGGGGCCAACGTCCTGACTTTC. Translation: CASSLGVWQGRVGANVLTF.

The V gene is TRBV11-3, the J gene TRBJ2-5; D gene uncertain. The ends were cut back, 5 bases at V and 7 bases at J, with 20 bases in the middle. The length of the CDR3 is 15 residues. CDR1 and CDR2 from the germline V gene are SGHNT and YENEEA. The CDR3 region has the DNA TGTGCCAGCAGCCTCGGGCCCGAACCCTCGGTGACCCAGTACTTC. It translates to CASSLGPEPSVTQYF. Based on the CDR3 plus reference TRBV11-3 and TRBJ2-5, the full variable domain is EAGVVQSPRYKIIEKKQPVAFWCNPISGHNTLYWYLQNLGQGPELLIRYENEEAVDDSQLPKDRFSAERLKGVDSTLKIQPAELGDSAVYLCASSLGPEPSVTQYFGPGTRLLVL.

In DNA, the CDR3 is TGTGCCATCAGTCCGCATTCGACCCTAGGAGAGACCCAGTACTTC. Protein: CAISPHSTLGETQYF. The chain couples TRBV10-3 to TRBJ2-5; D is ambiguous. Germline loops: CDR1 ENHRY, CDR2 SYGVKD. The CDR3 sequence is 15 residues long. Trimming took off 5 bases at V and 4 bases at J, with 17 bases between the two ends.

Here the CDR3 reads CASSSTWGGTDTQYF. In nucleotides, the CDR3 is TGCGCCAGCAGTTCGACCTGGGGGGGAACAGATACGCAGTATTTT. V gene TRBV10-2 combines with J gene TRBJ2-3; 7 bases align to TRBD2. Germline CDR1 and CDR2: WSHSY and SAAADI. V trimming: 5 bases; J trimming: 3 bases; junction bases outside the gene matches: 8. CDR3 length: 15 amino acids.

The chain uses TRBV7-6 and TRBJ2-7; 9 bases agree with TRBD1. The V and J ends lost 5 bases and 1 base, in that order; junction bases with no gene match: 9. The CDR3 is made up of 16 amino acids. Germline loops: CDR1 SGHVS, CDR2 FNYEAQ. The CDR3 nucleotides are TGTGCCAGCAGCCGACCGGGACAGGGTCTTTCCTACGAGCAGTACTTC. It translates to CASSRPGQGLSYEQYF.